One sample yielded the 25 T cell receptor beta chains listed below, sequenced in a study of blood T cell repertoires in COVID-19. Assay: immunoSEQ multiplex PCR; the TCRdb copy retains only in-frame clones and omits some. This sample has hundreds of thousands of clones, with roughly 90% found just once. The sample was peripheral blood. Receptors were obtained from a young woman with COVID-19, enrolled during active disease.

The rearrangement joins TRBV30 to TRBJ2-5; 8 bases line up with TRBD2. The CDR3 loop spans 13 amino acids. Trimming cost V 7 bases and J 3 bases; bases outside gene matches: 7. Germline CDR1 reads GTSNPN; CDR2 reads SVGIG (reference sequence). The CDR3 DNA reads as TGTGCCTCCTCTCGGGGGGGCGAAGAGACCCAGTACTTC. Translated, it gives CASSRGGEETQYF.

The chain is built from TRBV6-4 and TRBJ2-1, with a weak D call TRBD2 (6 bases). Germline CDR1 MRHNA, CDR2 SNTAGT. With 0 bases removed from V and 6 bases from J, the gap between germline ends came to 15 bases. The CDR3 runs 16 residues. The CDR3 DNA reads as TGTGCCAGCAGTGACTCGACTGGCGGGACCGCCAATGAGCAGTTCTTC. Its translation: CASSDSTGGTANEQFF.

The chain joins TRBV5-5 to TRBJ1-2; 7 nucleotides line up with TRBD1. CDR1 and CDR2 (germline): SGHKS, YYEKEE (reference sequence). This CDR3 contains 16 residues. The V gene end was trimmed by 0 bases and the J gene end by 5 bases; junction bases not matched to a gene: 10. CDR3 loop: CASSLGLRDRVYGYTF. CDR3 coding DNA: TGTGCCAGCAGCTTGGGTCTAAGAGACAGGGTTTATGGCTACACCTTC. Using reference TRBV5-5 and TRBJ1-2 for the parts outside the CDR3, the full variable domain is DAGVTQSPTHLIKTRGQQVTLRCSPISGHKSVSWYQQVLGQGPQFIFQYYEKEERGRGNFPDRFSARQFPNYSSELNVNALLLGDSALYLCASSLGLRDRVYGYTFGSGTRLTVV.

This rearrangement joins TRBV30 to TRBJ2-3; 7 positions match TRBD2. The CDR3 is made up of 15 amino acids. Germline assignment: CDR1 GTSNPN and CDR2 SVGIG (reference sequence). V trimming: 2 bases; J trimming: 2 bases; junction bases outside the gene matches: 7. The CDR3 DNA follows: TGTGCCTGGAGTAGGCTAGCGGCATACACAGATACGCAGTATTTT. It translates to CAWSRLAAYTDTQYF.

V and J are TRBV6-4 and TRBJ2-3, with a possible D match to TRBD2 (6 bases). Trimming left V 2 bases short and J 9 bases short, with 12 bases between. Germline V gene sequence: CDR1 MRHNA, CDR2 SNTAGT. The CDR3 is made up of 13 amino acids. The CDR3 loop reads CASSDEGRGTQYF. The CDR3 DNA follows: TGTGCCAGCAGTGACGAGGGCCGGGGGACGCAGTATTTT.

The rearrangement joins TRBV7-9 to TRBJ2-7, with D possibly matching TRBD2 (5 bases). V was cut by 4 bases and J by 2 bases, with 12 bases left in between. The V gene's germline CDR1 is SEHNR and CDR2 FQNEAQ (reference sequence). CDR3 length equals 14 residues. CDR3 in DNA: TGTGCCAGCAGCTCGGGGTACGGGACCTACGAGCAGTACTTC. It codes for CASSSGYGTYEQYF.

The rearrangement joins TRBV23-1 to TRBJ2-2; D might be TRBD1 (6 bases). TRBV23-1 is flagged as an ORF with uncertain function. With 2 bases removed from V and 1 base from J, the gap between germline ends came to 11 bases. CDR3 length: 16 amino acids. This chain's CDR3 is CASSQTDSLNTGELFF. CDR3 nucleotide sequence: TGCGCCAGCAGTCAAACGGACAGCCTGAACACCGGGGAGCTGTTTTTT.

The J gene is TRBJ1-1, the V gene TRBV6-5, with D maybe TRBD1 (5 bases). The germline V gene encodes CDR1 MNHEY and CDR2 SVGAGI. This CDR3 is built from 15 residues. V lost 2 bases to trimming and J lost 1 base, with 11 bases between them. The CDR3 spells CASSYIPGQNTEAFF. The CDR3 bases are TGTGCCAGCAGTTACATTCCAGGGCAGAACACTGAAGCTTTCTTT.

In this sample, this clone turned up once. The chain carries TRBV23-1 and TRBJ2-1; 7 bases fit TRBD2. TRBV23-1 falls under the ORF class, with uncertain function. The CDR3 runs 17 residues. After removal of 7 bases from V and 4 bases from J, the junction contained 16 bases not matched to a gene. The DNA of the CDR3 is TGCGCCAGCACGACCGCGGCCGGACTAGGAAAATACAATGAGCAGTTCTTC. Residues: CASTTAAGLGKYNEQFF.

The DNA of the CDR3 is TGTGCCTGGAGTGGGTCAGGGCGCGAGCAGTACTTC. Its protein product is CAWSGSGREQYF. The chain has TRBV30 and TRBJ2-7; maybe TRBD1 (5 bases). Trimming shortened V by 1 base and J by 6 bases, and 10 bases separated the two germline ends. This CDR3 has 12 amino acids. Looked up from germline, CDR1 is GTSNPN and CDR2 is SVGIG (reference sequence).

This clone was counted once. This chain uses TRBV19 with TRBJ2-7; D possibly corresponds to TRBD1 (7 bases). This CDR3 has 18 residues. Trimming pared 5 bases from V and 3 bases from J, leaving 26 bases between. CDR1 is LNHDA and CDR2 is SQIVND in the germline V gene (reference sequence). CDR3 in amino acids: CASSPRTGRAGKFYEQYF. CDR3 bases: TGTGCCAGTAGTCCCCGGACAGGTCGAGCGGGCAAATTCTACGAGCAGTACTTC.

The CDR3 spells CASSTASGTGDYGYTF. The CDR3, as DNA: TGTGCCAGTAGTACGGCCTCCGGGACAGGGGACTATGGCTACACCTTC. This sequence joins TRBV19 and TRBJ1-2; 10 bases match TRBD1. Germline V CDR1 and CDR2: LNHDA, SQIVND (reference sequence). V was clipped by 4 bases and J by 3 bases; unmatched bases: 8. The length of the CDR3 is 16 residues.

The rearrangement joins TRBV4-3 to TRBJ1-2, with D tentatively TRBD1 (5 bases). Trimming left V 0 bases short and J 8 bases short, with 16 bases between. This CDR3 has 15 residues. Germline CDR1 LGHNA, CDR2 YSLEER. CDR3 nucleotides: TGCGCCAGCAGCCAAGATACGTCAGGGTTAGGCGGCTACACCTTC. Its translation: CASSQDTSGLGGYTF.

The chain combines TRBV30 with TRBJ1-5; TRBD1 might be the D (5 bases). The CDR3 covers 13 residues. V was cut by 3 bases and J by 2 bases, with 8 bases left in between. The germline V gene encodes CDR1 GTSNPN and CDR2 SVGIG (reference sequence). CDR3 nucleotide sequence: TGTGCCTGGAGGCAGGGTGGCAATCAGCCCCAGCATTTT. This translates into CAWRQGGNQPQHF.

This clone came up once. This sequence joins TRBV2 and TRBJ2-3; D remains ambiguous. V was trimmed by 5 bases and J by 6 bases, leaving 9 bases between them. The CDR3 loop spans 12 amino acids. CDR1 and CDR2 (germline): SNHLY, FYNNEI. The CDR3 loop reads CASSSQVDTQYF. The CDR3 DNA follows: TGTGCCAGCAGTTCGCAGGTGGATACGCAGTATTTT.

This clone was observed a few times. The chain employs TRBV3-1 (or the pseudogene TRBV3-2) and TRBJ1-1, with 11 nucleotides matching TRBD1. Looked up from germline, CDR1 is LGHDT and CDR2 is YNNKEL (reference sequence). The CDR3 spans 15 residues. The J segment lost 11 bases and the V segment lost 9 bases, leaving 17 bases of the junction unmatched. CDR3 nucleotide sequence: TGTGCCAGTAGTAAAACGGGACAGGGGGTGAGGGTGGCTTTCTTT. Its translation is CASSKTGQGVRVAFF.

Turning to this clone: Other DNA sequences in this specimen translate into the identical CDR3. The chain joins TRBV7-2 to TRBJ1-1, with a weak D call TRBD1 (6 bases). Germline V gives CDR1 SGHTA, CDR2 FQGNSA. The CDR3 consists of 13 residues. With 4 bases removed from V and 4 bases from J, the gap between germline ends came to 10 bases. The CDR3 nucleotides read TGTGCCAGCAGCTCGGACAGAGCCACTGAAGCTTTCTTT. It is translated as CASSSDRATEAFF.

This clone was detected only a few times. This chain connects TRBV14 to TRBJ2-5, with TRBD2 matching over 11 bases. V was pared by 8 bases and J by 5 bases, with 7 bases of the junction left unmatched. Per germline, CDR1 SGHDN and CDR2 FVKESK. There are 14 residues in the CDR3. In DNA form, the CDR3 reads TGTGCCAGCGGGACTAGCGGTCTTGGGGAGACCCAGTACTTC. Residues: CASGTSGLGETQYF.

This chain connects TRBV28 to TRBJ2-1, with unresolved D. The ends were cut back, 7 bases at V and 4 bases at J, with 5 bases in the middle. Germline V gene sequence: CDR1 MDHEN, CDR2 SYDVKM. CDR3 size: 11 residues. The CDR3 sequence: CASMRYNEQFF. In DNA, the CDR3 is TGTGCCAGCATGCGTTACAATGAGCAGTTCTTC.

This clone was seen a handful of times. The rearrangement uses TRBV5-1 and TRBJ2-6, with 9 bases matching TRBD1. The CDR3 spans 17 residues. Germline V gives CDR1 SGHRS, CDR2 YFSETQ. The V and J ends lost 4 bases and 4 bases, in that order; junction bases with no gene match: 9. The CDR3 coding sequence is TGCGCCAGCAGCCGGGGGGACAGGGCAGCCGGGGCCAACGTCCTGACTTTC. This sequence encodes CASSRGDRAAGANVLTF.

The chain employs TRBV14 and TRBJ2-5, with a tentative D call TRBD2 (5 bases). The CDR3 runs to 14 residues. Deletions cut 0 bases from V and 4 bases from J, with 9 bases between. CDR1 is SGHDN and CDR2 is FVKESK in the germline V gene. In DNA, the CDR3 is TGTGCCAGCAGCCAAGATCGAAGCGGAGAGACCCAGTACTTC. It is translated as CASSQDRSGETQYF.

The J gene is TRBJ1-5, the V gene TRBV28; D is unclear. V was cut by 3 bases and J by 0 bases, with 12 bases left in between. The CDR3 length is 16 residues. Germline values: CDR1 MDHEN, CDR2 SYDVKM. The CDR3 reads CASSFAPSSSNQPQHF. DNA for the CDR3: TGTGCCAGCAGTTTCGCCCCGTCCAGTAGCAATCAGCCCCAGCATTTT. The full variable domain, its missing parts supplied by reference TRBV28 and TRBJ1-5, is DVKVTQSSRYLVKRTGEKVFLECVQDMDHENMFWYRQDPGLGLRLIYFSYDVKMKEKGDIPEGYSVSREKKERFSLILESASTNQTSMYLCASSFAPSSSNQPQHFGDGTRLSIL.

V is TRBV5-4 and J is TRBJ2-3, with D perhaps matching TRBD2 (6 bases). The germline V gene has CDR1 SGHNT and CDR2 YYREEE (reference sequence). CDR3 length: 15 residues. Trimming left V 4 bases short and J 3 bases short, with 15 bases between. CDR3 in amino acids: CASSAALRETDTQYF. DNA for the CDR3: TGTGCCAGCAGCGCCGCGCTCCGGGAGACAGATACGCAGTATTTT.

This chain connects TRBV3-1 (or the pseudogene TRBV3-2) to TRBJ2-2, with D hard to call. This CDR3 contains 13 residues. Trimming removed 4 bases at V and 4 bases at J, with 7 bases between. Germline loops: CDR1 LGHDT, CDR2 YNNKEL (reference sequence). This chain's CDR3 is CASSLSLTGELFF. The CDR3 DNA follows: TGTGCCAGCAGCCTATCACTCACCGGGGAGCTGTTTTTT.

The chain couples TRBV28 to TRBJ1-2, with a possible D match to TRBD1 (5 bases). Per germline, CDR1 MDHEN and CDR2 SYDVKM. V shed 5 bases and J shed 8 bases, with 18 bases lying between them. The CDR3 runs 14 residues. This CDR3 is CASSPHGGDLGYTF. DNA of the CDR3: TGTGCCAGCAGTCCCCACGGAGGGGACTTAGGCTACACCTTC.